The T cell receptor (beta chain) under discussion was sequenced for a study of T cell responses to AZD1222 COVID-19 vaccine. Sequencing used immunoSEQ multiplex PCR; TCRdb keeps in-frame clones, though not all of them. Here the sample spans some 140,000 clones, about nine tenths being singletons. The CDR3 spans 14 residues. Germline lookup yields CDR1 SGHRS and CDR2 YFSETQ. V lost 2 bases, J lost 4 bases, and 2 bases stayed unmatched. This rearrangement joins TRBV5-1 to TRBJ1-1; 10 positions match TRBD1. Sequenced material: peripheral blood, taken on day 0 of AZD1222 vaccination. This TCR was sampled from an adult in good health. The chain's CDR3 is CASSFRTGGTEAFF. The CDR3, as DNA: TGCGCCAGCAGCTTTAGGACAGGGGGCACTGAAGCTTTCTTT.